This T cell receptor (beta chain) was obtained from a study of shared clonotypes between healthy human individuals. Only CD45RO-negative cells positively selected for CCR7 counted as naive CD8 cells, so terminally differentiated effector memory CD45RA+ cells were excluded. Every donor was a Caucasian adult from Nashville, Tennessee. At deep level, the assay was performed. The protocol was immunoSEQ multiplex PCR, while the TCRdb copy is restricted to in-frame clones and leaves out a portion. The sample comprises about 870,000 clones, 90% to 95% of which are singletons, and approximately 25% rests with the top ten. Notes on this clone: At one boundary the junction diverges from the germline segment, which might be a read error.

This CDR3 spans 11 amino acids. CDR1 and CDR2 (germline): KGHSH, LQKENI. This clonotype originated in a man aged 25 to 40 in good health. Sequencing input: naive CD8+ T cells sorted from blood. The genes are TRBV18 and TRBJ2-1; 8 nucleotides line up with TRBD1. CDR3 in amino acids: CASSPGQGRVF. The CDR3 DNA reads TGTGCCAGCTCACCAGGACAGGGTAGGGTCTTC.